Presented here are 22 T cell receptor beta chains from one specimen sequenced in a study of cytomegalovirus exposure and HLA in healthy donors. The method was immunoSEQ multiplex PCR; TCRdb's version includes in-frame clones alone and lacks a portion of them. The top ten hold about 8.8% of the sample, which has some 59,000 clones, roughly nine tenths seen once. Source material: PBMCs. The receptors stem from a woman aged 18-29 years in good health and CMV-seropositive.

This chain links TRBV29-1 with TRBJ2-5; 9 nucleotides agree with TRBD2. Germline-derived CDR1 and CDR2 are SQVTM and ANQGSEA. The CDR3 runs 13 residues. V was pared by 3 bases and J by 2 bases, with 1 base of the junction left unmatched. The CDR3 here is CSVDLAGQETQYF. The CDR3 DNA reads TGCAGCGTTGACCTAGCGGGGCAAGAGACCCAGTACTTC.

The CDR3 is CASSLEGRTGHQETQYF. DNA for the CDR3: TGTGCCAGCAGCTTAGAAGGGAGGACAGGTCACCAAGAGACCCAGTACTTC. The V gene is TRBV11-2, the J gene TRBJ2-5; D possibly corresponds to TRBD1 (7 bases). CDR1 and CDR2 (germline): SGHAT, FQNNGV. Trimming cost V 0 bases and J 0 bases, with 14 bases left between them. The CDR3 has 17 amino acids.

V and J are TRBV28 and TRBJ1-3, with a tentative D call TRBD1 (5 bases). The CDR3 sequence is 17 residues long. From germline, CDR1 is MDHEN and CDR2 SYDVKM. Trimming took off 5 bases at V and 4 bases at J, with 21 bases between the two ends. The CDR3 DNA reads TGTGCCAGCAGTACCTGGGGAGGGGCTGTTTCCGGAAACACCATATATTTT. It translates to CASSTWGGAVSGNTIYF. Variable domain in full (rest from reference TRBV28 and TRBJ1-3): DVKVTQSSRYLVKRTGEKVFLECVQDMDHENMFWYRQDPGLGLRLIYFSYDVKMKEKGDIPEGYSVSREKKERFSLILESASTNQTSMYLCASSTWGGAVSGNTIYFGEGSWLTVV.

V and J are TRBV27 and TRBJ1-1; no clear D gene. CDR1 is MNHEY and CDR2 is SMNVEV in the germline V gene (reference sequence). V was pared by 10 bases and J by 1 base, with 7 bases between. The CDR3 is made up of 11 amino acids. The CDR3 DNA sequence: TGTGCCACCCTGCGGAACACTGAAGCTTTCTTT. Translation: CATLRNTEAFF.

The chain links TRBV29-1 to TRBJ2-3; the D gene is possibly TRBD1 (6 bases). From germline, CDR1 is SQVTM and CDR2 ANQGSEA. The V gene lost 0 bases and the J gene lost 2 bases, with 21 bases spanning the gap. The CDR3 has 18 amino acids. CDR3 DNA sequence: TGCAGCGTTGAAGATCTGGCAGGGGCGGAGGCCTCCACAGATACGCAGTATTTT. Its protein is CSVEDLAGAEASTDTQYF.

The chain couples TRBV6-4 to TRBJ2-1; TRBD2 aligns across 12 bases. Germline V gene lookup returns CDR1 MRHNA and CDR2 SNTAGT. Unmatched junction bases numbered 6, after V lost 6 bases and J lost 6 bases. This CDR3 region has 15 residues. In DNA, the CDR3 is TGTGCCAGCAGCGTAGGACTAGCGGGGTCCAATGAGCAGTTCTTC. This gives the protein CASSVGLAGSNEQFF.

This clone appeared once. The V and J genes are TRBV15 and TRBJ2-3, with D possibly matching TRBD1 (5 bases). Trimming took 5 bases from V and 2 from J, leaving 20 bases between them. The germline gives CDR1 LNHNV, CDR2 YYDKDF (reference sequence). This CDR3 contains 17 residues. CDR3 region: CATSRGIWTPATDTQYF. CDR3 DNA sequence: TGTGCCACCAGCCGAGGCATCTGGACACCCGCCACAGATACGCAGTATTTT.

The chain uses TRBV4-1 and TRBJ2-5; D remains ambiguous. Trimming cost V 1 base and J 4 bases, with 19 bases left between them. Germline CDR1 is MGHRA and CDR2 is YSYEKL. The CDR3 spans 17 residues. The CDR3 loop reads CASSQVLLFPPGETQYF. The CDR3 DNA is TGCGCCAGCAGCCAAGTTTTGCTTTTTCCCCCAGGAGAGACCCAGTACTTC.

This clone was observed a single time. The chain uses TRBV9 and TRBJ2-5; maybe TRBD2 (6 bases). CDR3 size: 13 residues. From germline, CDR1 is SGDLS and CDR2 YYNGEE. Between the trimmed V and J ends, which lost 2 bases and 1 base, there was a span of 6 bases. As DNA, the CDR3 is TGTGCCAGCAGCGTCGGGGGCCAAGAGACCCAGTACTTC. Translating it yields CASSVGGQETQYF.

This CDR3 is CASSHPGEIGELFF. The CDR3 DNA reads TGTGCCAGTAGTCACCCGGGTGAAATCGGGGAGCTGTTTTTT. The rearrangement links TRBV19 to TRBJ2-2; D not resolved. The CDR3 runs to 14 residues. V was pared by 5 bases and J by 7 bases, with 14 bases between. Germline CDR1 LNHDA, CDR2 SQIVND (reference sequence).

This clone was observed once. The chain carries TRBV30 and TRBJ2-1; maybe TRBD2 (7 bases). V lost 4 bases to trimming and J lost 10 bases, with 20 bases between them. Germline V CDR1 and CDR2: GTSNPN, SVGIG (reference sequence). This CDR3 spans 14 amino acids. Here the CDR3 reads CAWNPAGSGGEQFF. CDR3 nucleotides: TGTGCCTGGAATCCGGCGGGGTCGGGGGGCGAGCAGTTCTTC.

The rearrangement joins TRBV6-6 to TRBJ2-3, with TRBD2 matching 11 bases. J was trimmed by 1 base and V by 6 bases; bases with no gene match: 3. In germline, CDR1 is MNHNY, CDR2 SVGAGI (reference sequence). This CDR3 region has 15 residues. CDR3 residues: CASRTGLAGTDTQYF. The DNA of the CDR3 is TGTGCCAGCAGAACGGGACTAGCGGGCACAGATACGCAGTATTTT.

The J gene is TRBJ2-1, the V gene TRBV6-4; 10 bases agree with TRBD2. With 2 bases clipped from V and 10 bases from J, the junction kept 8 bases outside the gene matches. CDR1 and CDR2 from the germline V gene are MRHNA and SNTAGT. The length of the CDR3 is 15 residues. The CDR3 protein is CASSDESGGAKEQFF. The CDR3 coding sequence is TGTGCCAGCAGTGACGAAAGCGGGGGGGCGAAAGAGCAGTTCTTC.

V and J are TRBV7-2 and TRBJ1-1, with D unresolved. Germline V gene lookup returns CDR1 SGHTA and CDR2 FQGNSA. V was pared by 5 bases and J by 1 base, with 8 bases between. The CDR3 contains 13 residues. The CDR3 loop is CASSPRRNTEAFF. In DNA form, the CDR3 reads TGTGCCAGCAGCCCCCGTAGGAACACTGAAGCTTTCTTT.

The chain links TRBV28 to TRBJ1-2; 9 bases are a match to TRBD1. This CDR3 spans 14 amino acids. Germline V CDR1 and CDR2: MDHEN, SYDVKM. The junction had 7 bases not matched to a gene; V was cut back by 6 bases and J by 5 bases. The CDR3 DNA sequence: TGTGCCAGCAGCCGAGGACAGGGGAGTTATGGCTACACCTTC. The encoded protein is CASSRGQGSYGYTF.

J is TRBJ2-2 and V is TRBV2; the match to TRBD2 covers 13 bases. Germline CDR1 reads SNHLY; CDR2 reads FYNNEI. CDR3 length: 16 residues. V gave up 6 bases and J gave up 2 bases; unmatched junction bases: 3. The CDR3 DNA follows: TGTGCCAGCAGACTAGCGGGGGGGTCAAACACCGGGGAGCTGTTTTTT. It encodes CASRLAGGSNTGELFF.

The J gene is TRBJ1-3, the V gene TRBV7-8; 9 positions agree with TRBD1. The junction had 2 bases not matched to a gene; V was cut back by 1 base and J by 4 bases. Germline V gene sequence: CDR1 SGHVS, CDR2 FQNEAQ. CDR3 length equals 15 residues. CDR3 residues: CASSLGTGVGNTIYF. The CDR3 DNA reads as TGTGCCAGCAGCTTAGGGACAGGGGTCGGAAACACCATATATTTT.

The chain is built from TRBV28 and TRBJ2-1; 12 nucleotides agree with TRBD2. Losses at the gene ends were 2 bases for V and 8 bases for J; bases not matched to a gene: 10. Germline CDR1 is MDHEN and CDR2 is SYDVKM. CDR3 length: 17 amino acids. For the CDR3, the DNA is TGTGCCAGCAGTTTACTAGCAGGACTAGCGGGGTCGGATGAGCAGTTCTTC. This encodes CASSLLAGLAGSDEQFF.

This chain connects TRBV28 to TRBJ1-1; perhaps TRBD1 as D (5 bases). The germline CDR1 and CDR2 sequences are MDHEN and SYDVKM. The CDR3 length is 12 residues. V was shortened by 5 bases and J by 11 bases, with 15 bases between the two germline ends. CDR3: CASSLRTPQAFF. The CDR3, as DNA: TGTGCCAGCAGTCTTCGGACACCTCAGGCTTTCTTT.

The chain combines TRBV14 with TRBJ2-7, with a weak D call TRBD2 (6 bases). This CDR3 has 15 residues. Germline-derived CDR1 and CDR2 are SGHDN and FVKESK. V dropped 4 bases and J dropped 0 bases, with 13 bases sitting between them. In DNA form, the CDR3 reads TGTGCCAGCAGCCGAACGGGACTCAGCTCCTACGAGCAGTACTTC. This sequence encodes CASSRTGLSSYEQYF.

This sequence joins TRBV4-1 and TRBJ1-2; D may be TRBD1 (5 bases). Germline V lookup: CDR1 MGHRA, CDR2 YSYEKL. The V end lost 1 base, the J end lost 4 bases, and 13 bases lay between the germline ends. The CDR3 covers 15 residues. The CDR3 DNA reads as TGCGCCAGCAGCCAAGTCATCCAGGGCGGCTATGGCTACACCTTC. It encodes CASSQVIQGGYGYTF.

Only a few counts were recorded for this clone. The rearrangement joins TRBV4-1 to TRBJ1-1; 7 bases agree with TRBD1. Trimming at V came to 2 bases and at J to 1 base, leaving 7 bases not matched to a gene. CDR1 and CDR2 from the germline V gene are MGHRA and YSYEKL. CDR3 length equals 16 residues. CDR3 bases: TGCGCCAGCAGCCAACTCACCGGGACAGAGAACACTGAAGCTTTCTTT. The encoded protein is CASSQLTGTENTEAFF.